Presented here are 30 T cell receptor beta chains from one specimen sequenced in a study of blood T cells in healthy people across ages. Alongside a J-beta primer mix, a sample-barcoded 5' primer served in a second PCR lasting roughly 7 to 12 cycles. TCRdb independently ran MiXCR on the 5' RACE reads; one entry per CDR3 protein. The sample lists 1.5 million to 1.9 million distinct CDR3 sequences; approximately 43% were seen once. Sequencing was carried out using blood. These receptors were taken from a young woman in good health.

The chain uses TRBV7-9 and TRBJ2-7; D not certain. Between the trimmed V and J ends, which lost 0 bases and 2 bases, there was a span of 8 bases. CDR1 and CDR2 (germline): SEHNR, FQNEAQ (reference sequence). The CDR3 has 14 amino acids. The CDR3 sequence is CASSLADGTYEQYF. In nucleotides, the CDR3 is TGTGCCAGCAGCTTAGCGGACGGCACCTACGAGCAGTACTTC. Full variable domain (missing parts from reference TRBV7-9 and TRBJ2-7): DTGVSQNPRHKITKRGQNVTFRCDPISEHNRLYWYRQTLGQGPEFLTYFQNEAQLEKSRLLSDRFSAERPKGSFSTLEIQRTEQGDSAMYLCASSLADGTYEQYFGPGTRLTVT.

This clonotype was found once. The chain uses TRBV29-1 and TRBJ2-3; TRBD1 is a possible D gene (6 bases). The germline CDR1 and CDR2 sequences are SQVTM and ANQGSEA. Trimming left V 6 bases short and J 4 bases short, with 14 bases between. The CDR3 covers 13 residues. The CDR3 region is CSVAGQLADTQYF. CDR3 nucleotides: TGCAGCGTCGCTGGACAGCTCGCAGATACGCAGTATTTT.

This rearrangement joins TRBV7-9 to TRBJ2-3; D unclear. Germline loops: CDR1 SEHNR, CDR2 FQNEAQ (reference sequence). Trimming left V 5 bases short and J 2 bases short, with 14 bases between. CDR3 length: 15 residues. CDR3 region: CASSPRLSNTDTQYF. Written as DNA, the CDR3 is TGTGCCAGCAGCCCCCGTCTTTCAAACACAGATACGCAGTATTTT.

A few counts support this clonotype. This sequence joins TRBV9 and TRBJ1-4; 7 bases are shared with TRBD1. CDR3 length equals 16 residues. V was clipped by 5 bases and J by 0 bases; unmatched bases: 7. Per the germline V gene, CDR1 is SGDLS and CDR2 is YYNGEE. The CDR3 DNA sequence: TGTGCCAGCAGTATCCGGGACAGACCAACTAATGAAAAACTGTTTTTT. Translation gives CASSIRDRPTNEKLFF.

The J gene is TRBJ1-2, the V gene TRBV7-9, with 8 positions matching TRBD1. CDR3 size: 16 residues. V was clipped by 2 bases and J by 4 bases; unmatched bases: 9. CDR1 is SEHNR and CDR2 is FQNEAQ in the germline V gene (reference sequence). DNA of the CDR3: TGTGCCAGCAGCTTAACCCCGGGACAGGCTTCCTATGGCTACACCTTC. It encodes CASSLTPGQASYGYTF. The full variable domain, in which reference TRBV7-9 and TRBJ1-2 provide the parts outside the CDR3, is DTGVSQNPRHKITKRGQNVTFRCDPISEHNRLYWYRQTLGQGPEFLTYFQNEAQLEKSRLLSDRFSAERPKGSFSTLEIQRTEQGDSAMYLCASSLTPGQASYGYTFGSGTRLTVV.

This clonotype turned up a few times. The chain recombines TRBV3-1 with TRBJ2-3; the D gene is possibly TRBD2 (6 bases). The CDR3 runs 16 residues. Germline CDR1 and CDR2: LGHDT and YNNKEL (reference sequence). The ends were cut back, 6 bases at V and 1 base at J, with 17 bases in the middle. CDR3 in amino acids: CASRHAPGLGTDTQYF. The CDR3 nucleotides read TGTGCCAGCAGGCATGCGCCGGGACTCGGCACAGATACGCAGTATTTT.

In its sample, this clonotype was seen a few times. The chain carries TRBV4-1 and TRBJ2-1; no clear D gene. There are 17 residues in the CDR3. Germline CDR1 is MGHRA and CDR2 is YSYEKL. Deletions cut 4 bases from V and 7 bases from J, with 23 bases between. This CDR3 reads CASSPFTLGADLNEQFF. Here the CDR3 DNA reads TGCGCCAGCAGCCCCTTCACCCTTGGCGCGGATTTGAATGAGCAGTTCTTC.

This clonotype has ten or more counts. V and J are TRBV12-3 or TRBV12-4 and TRBJ2-7, with 9 nucleotides matching TRBD1. The CDR3 extends over 16 amino acids. V shed 1 base and J 5 bases; nucleotides not matched to a gene: 9. CDR3 DNA: TGTGCCAGCAGTTTAGGGCCCGACAGGGGGATCAACGAGCAGTACTTC. It codes for CASSLGPDRGINEQYF.

The V call is TRBV2, the J call TRBJ1-2, with unresolved D. In germline, CDR1 is SNHLY, CDR2 FYNNEI. Trimming cost V 6 bases and J 6 bases, with 11 bases left between them. The CDR3 totals 12 residues. The CDR3 loop reads CASRDGVNGYTF. CDR3 bases: TGTGCCAGCAGGGACGGGGTAAATGGCTACACCTTC.

This clonotype has only a few counts. J is TRBJ1-2 and V is TRBV4-3; no reliable D call. Trimming stripped 3 bases from V and 2 bases from J, with 13 bases between. Germline loops: CDR1 LGHNA, CDR2 YSLEER. CDR3 length: 15 residues. CDR3 DNA sequence: TGCGCCAGCAGCCAGGACCCTTTAGGGAACTATGGCTACACCTTC. Translation gives CASSQDPLGNYGYTF.

This clonotype was seen only a few times. The chain is built from TRBV4-3 and TRBJ1-2; tentative D call: TRBD1 (6 bases). Per the germline V gene, CDR1 is LGHNA and CDR2 is YSLEER. The CDR3 runs to 14 residues. Deletions cut 4 bases from V and 4 bases from J, with 13 bases between. This CDR3 is CASSRGLQGYGYTF. CDR3 DNA: TGCGCCAGCAGCCGGGGGCTGCAGGGCTATGGCTACACCTTC.

Written as DNA, the CDR3 is TGTGCCAGCAGTTGGCAGGGGGTCTCCTACGAGCAGTACTTC. Translating gives CASSWQGVSYEQYF. The rearrangement uses TRBV28 and TRBJ2-7; 7 bases align to TRBD1. The CDR3 runs to 14 residues. Germline assignment: CDR1 MDHEN and CDR2 SYDVKM. Losses at the gene ends were 4 bases for V and 0 bases for J; bases not matched to a gene: 3.

This rearrangement joins TRBV6-6 to TRBJ1-1; TRBD1 might be the D (6 bases). Trimming took 1 base from V and 1 from J, leaving 10 bases between them. Germline V gene data show CDR1 as MNHNY and CDR2 as SVGAGI (reference sequence). The CDR3 runs to 15 residues. The CDR3 spells CASSYYGRGNTEAFF. DNA of the CDR3: TGTGCCAGCAGTTACTACGGCAGGGGGAACACTGAAGCTTTCTTT.

The sample holds a few counts of this clonotype. The chain employs TRBV7-2 and TRBJ2-3; D is unresolved. The V end was cut by 1 base, the J end by 5 bases, with 10 bases between. The CDR3 is 14 amino acids. Germline V gene lookup returns CDR1 SGHTA and CDR2 FQGNSA. The CDR3 sequence is CASSLGSWQDTQYF. CDR3 DNA: TGTGCCAGCAGCTTAGGTTCCTGGCAAGATACGCAGTATTTT.

This clonotype was seen a handful of times. The J gene is TRBJ1-5, the V gene TRBV30, with 7 bases that match TRBD1. This CDR3 comprises 14 residues. Looked up from germline, CDR1 is GTSNPN and CDR2 is SVGIG (reference sequence). The V and J ends lost 1 base and 2 bases, in that order; junction bases with no gene match: 2. The CDR3 here is CAWSGGQGNQPQHF. CDR3 nucleotides: TGTGCCTGGAGTGGAGGACAGGGCAATCAGCCCCAGCATTTT. The full variable domain, completed using reference TRBV30 and TRBJ1-5, is SQTIHQWPATLVQPVGSPLSLECTVEGTSNPNLYWYRQAAGRGLQLLFYSVGIGQISSEVPQNLSASRPQDRQFILSSKKLLLSDSGFYLCAWSGGQGNQPQHFGDGTRLSIL.

This clonotype was observed a few times. The junction does not match germline at one end; this may be a read error. The rearrangement links TRBV11-2 to TRBJ2-1; 11 nucleotides match TRBD2. The CDR3 has 16 residues. Per the germline V gene, CDR1 is SGHAT and CDR2 is FQNNGV. Here the CDR3 DNA reads TGTGCCAGCAGCTTATCGACTAGCGGGACCTATAATGAGCAGTTCTTC. It specifies CASSLSTSGTYNEQFF.

This clonotype came up many times. The V gene is TRBV9, the J gene TRBJ2-3; D unclear. The V gene's germline CDR1 is SGDLS and CDR2 YYNGEE. This CDR3 contains 12 residues. V lost 0 bases and J lost 6, with 5 bases in between. CDR3 amino acids: CASSVAGDTQYF. The CDR3 DNA reads TGTGCCAGCAGCGTAGCTGGGGATACGCAGTATTTT.

This chain connects TRBV5-5 to TRBJ2-7; D call uncertain. V lost 1 base and J 2 bases, leaving 10 bases between the germline ends. The CDR3 is made up of 14 amino acids. Germline CDR1 SGHKS, CDR2 YYEKEE (reference sequence). As DNA, the CDR3 is TGTGCCAGCAGCTTGAACGGGCCAACCTACGAGCAGTACTTC. It translates to CASSLNGPTYEQYF. Combining the CDR3 with reference TRBV5-5 and TRBJ2-7 gives the whole variable domain DAGVTQSPTHLIKTRGQQVTLRCSPISGHKSVSWYQQVLGQGPQFIFQYYEKEERGRGNFPDRFSARQFPNYSSELNVNALLLGDSALYLCASSLNGPTYEQYFGPGTRLTVT.

The chain couples TRBV28 to TRBJ2-7, with 10 nucleotides matching TRBD1. The CDR3 loop spans 14 amino acids. Germline loops: CDR1 MDHEN, CDR2 SYDVKM. V lost 5 bases, J lost 5 bases, and 6 bases stayed unmatched. CDR3 region: CASSPTGGLNEQYF. DNA of the CDR3: TGTGCCAGCAGTCCGACAGGGGGCCTGAACGAGCAGTACTTC.

The chain joins TRBV7-9 to TRBJ2-3; possible D gene TRBD2, 5 bases. Germline V lookup: CDR1 SEHNR, CDR2 FQNEAQ (reference sequence). V shed 6 bases and J shed 0 bases, with 10 bases lying between them. The CDR3 extends over 14 amino acids. CDR3 region: CASRRGMSTDTQYF. The DNA of the CDR3 is TGTGCCAGCAGGAGAGGGATGAGCACAGATACGCAGTATTTT.

This rearrangement joins TRBV20-1 to TRBJ2-5, with a weak D call TRBD2 (6 bases). V was shortened by 2 bases and J by 2 bases, with 24 bases between the two germline ends. The CDR3 covers 18 residues. Germline loops: CDR1 DFQATT, CDR2 SNEGSKA (reference sequence). This chain's CDR3 is CSARPRDSTDRIQETQYF. CDR3 in DNA: TGCAGTGCTAGACCGCGGGACTCAACGGACCGGATTCAAGAGACCCAGTACTTC.

In its sample, this clonotype was seen many times. The genes are TRBV10-3 and TRBJ2-3; no firm D call. V gave up 0 bases and J gave up 5 bases, with 3 bases separating them. The CDR3 has 12 amino acids. Germline lookup yields CDR1 ENHRY and CDR2 SYGVKD. In DNA, the CDR3 is TGTGCCATCAGTGAGTCCATAGATACGCAGTATTTT. Protein product: CAISESIDTQYF.

The CDR3: CASSFSGVLRQGFFYGYTF. CDR3 sequence (DNA): TGTGCCAGCAGTTTCTCCGGGGTTCTTAGACAGGGGTTCTTCTATGGCTACACCTTC. V gene TRBV27 combines with J gene TRBJ1-2, with TRBD1 identical over 8 bases. This CDR3 spans 19 amino acids. Germline V lookup: CDR1 MNHEY, CDR2 SMNVEV (reference sequence). V dropped 3 bases and J dropped 4; count of bases not matched to a gene: 19.

The genes are TRBV28 and TRBJ2-6, with D unresolved. The CDR3 covers 14 residues. The V gene lost 6 bases and the J gene lost 0 bases, with 6 bases spanning the gap. Germline CDR1 reads MDHEN; CDR2 reads SYDVKM. CDR3: CASRRTSGANVLTF. The CDR3 DNA sequence: TGTGCCAGCAGACGAACCTCTGGGGCCAACGTCCTGACTTTC.

This clonotype has a single count. A much bigger clone sits one base away, suggesting this may be a read error. The chain links TRBV6-2 or TRBV6-3 to TRBJ2-1; 8 bases map to TRBD1. Per germline, CDR1 MNHEY and CDR2 SVGEGT. The length of the CDR3 is 16 residues. CDR3 coding DNA: TGTGCCAGCAGTCCGACCGGGACAGGCTACAACAATGAGCGGTTCTTC. This encodes CASSPTGTGYNNERFF.

Ten or more counts support this clonotype. The V call is TRBV10-3, the J call TRBJ2-3, with D unclear. Germline loops: CDR1 ENHRY, CDR2 SYGVKD. V lost 4 bases and J lost 2, with 10 bases in between. The CDR3 loop spans 14 amino acids. CDR3 nucleotide sequence: TGTGCCATCAGTGTCTTCGAGGTCACAGATACGCAGTATTTT. This sequence encodes CAISVFEVTDTQYF.

Of note for this clonotype: Germline and junction disagree at one end, which may indicate a read error. The CDR3 sequence: CASSRSAEIYNERFF. In DNA, the CDR3 is TGCGCCAGCAGCCGCTCAGCGGAGATCTACAATGAGCGGTTCTTC. The chain links TRBV4-3 to TRBJ2-1; the D gene is possibly TRBD2 (5 bases). Per germline, CDR1 LGHNA and CDR2 YSLEER. CDR3 length: 15 residues.

This clonotype showed up many times. The chain links TRBV4-1 to TRBJ2-1, with a tentative D call TRBD2 (5 bases). V shed 1 base and J shed 3 bases, with 7 bases lying between them. From germline, CDR1 is MGHRA and CDR2 YSYEKL. This CDR3 has 14 residues. The chain's CDR3 is CASSQATSYNEQFF. Written as DNA, the CDR3 is TGCGCCAGCAGCCAAGCTACTAGCTACAATGAGCAGTTCTTC.

This clonotype was seen more than once but under ten times. The chain is built from TRBV5-1 and TRBJ1-1; unclear D gene. This CDR3 has 15 residues. The V end was cut by 3 bases, the J end by 3 bases, with 15 bases between. Germline V lookup: CDR1 SGHRS, CDR2 YFSETQ. CDR3 protein: CASSYLWSKDTEAFF. Written as DNA, the CDR3 is TGCGCCAGCAGCTACCTGTGGAGCAAGGACACTGAAGCTTTCTTT.

This clonotype was detected only once. A much larger clone lies a single base off, so this may be a read error. The rearrangement joins TRBV5-1 to TRBJ2-5, with TRBD1 matching over 7 bases. The CDR3 totals 15 residues. The germline CDR1 and CDR2 sequences are SGHRS and YFSETQ. J gave up 0 bases and V 3 bases, and 5 bases lay outside the gene matches. CDR3 in amino acids: CASSWGQLYQETQYF. The CDR3 region has the DNA TGCGCCAGCAGCTGGGGACAGTTGTACCAAGAGACCCAGTACTTC. The whole variable domain, filled in from reference TRBV5-1 and TRBJ2-5, reads KAGVTQTPRYLIKTRGQQVTLSCSPISGHRSVSWYQQTPGQGLQFLFEYFSETQRNKGNFPGRFSGRQFSNSRSEMNVSTLELGDSALYLCASSWGQLYQETQYFGPGTRLLVL.